The rows below give T cell receptor beta chains drawn from one sample of a study of CD8 T cells in Susac syndrome. TCRdb fed the immunoSEQ multiplex PCR reads into MiXCR, producing one record per CDR3 protein. Among 100,000 to 150,000 distinct CDR3 sequences, roughly 95% were seen once, and the ten largest hold less than 0.15%. The sequencing sample was made of CD4+ T cells from PBMCs. These receptors originate from a human donor with Susac syndrome. Each CDR3 is given with its conserved first and last residue. D genes are given only for firm matches. Clone size is given for some rows only: seen once, a few or many times, or a class if the clone is expanded.

D: -; J: TRBJ2-1; size: -; V: TRBV11-2; DNA: TGTGCCAGCAGCTTAGAGCCCGTCCAGGGGGAGCAGTTCTTC; CDR3: CASSLEPVQGEQFF
D: -; J: TRBJ2-7; size: -; V: TRBV20-1; DNA: TGCAGTGCTAGGCTCGATCCTGGCTCCTACGAGCAGTACTTC; CDR3: CSARLDPGSYEQYF
D: -; J: TRBJ2-1; size: -; V: TRBV5-1; DNA: TGCGCCAGCGGGACGGCCTCCTACAATGAGCAGTTCTTC; CDR3: CASGTASYNEQFF
D: -; J: TRBJ2-5; size: -; V: TRBV5-1; DNA: TGCGCCAGCAGCTTGCGCCCCGCGGGGGAGACCCAGTACTTC; CDR3: CASSLRPAGETQYF
D: -; J: TRBJ2-7; size: -; V: TRBV18; DNA: TGTGCCAGCTCACCGGACCCCAGCGAGCAGTACTTC; CDR3: CASSPDPSEQYF
D: -; J: TRBJ2-1; size: -; V: TRBV6-6; DNA: TGTGCCAGCAGTTACAACAGGGATGAGCAGTTCTTC; CDR3: CASSYNRDEQFF
D: TRBD2; J: TRBJ2-5; size: -; V: TRBV12-3/TRBV12-4; DNA: TGTGCCAGCACCGGGACTAGCGTTTACCAAGAGACCCAGTACTTC; CDR3: CASTGTSVYQETQYF
D: TRBD1; J: TRBJ2-2; size: -; V: TRBV27; DNA: TGTGCCAGCCGGAGACAGGGCCAGACCGGGGAGCTGTTTTTT; CDR3: CASRRQGQTGELFF
D: TRBD1; J: TRBJ1-5; size: -; V: TRBV29-1; DNA: TGCAGCGTTGGGGACAGTAAAAGCAATCAGCCCCAGCATTTT; CDR3: CSVGDSKSNQPQHF
D: -; J: TRBJ1-1; size: once; V: TRBV3-1; DNA: TGTGCCAGCAGCCAGGGGGGGGCGCGCACTGAAGCTTTCTTT; CDR3: CASSQGGARTEAFF
D: TRBD2; J: TRBJ2-1; size: once; V: TRBV7-2; DNA: TGTGCCACCAGGGGGACTAGCGGGATGCATGAGCAGTTCTTC; CDR3: CATRGTSGMHEQFF
D: -; J: TRBJ2-1; size: -; V: TRBV30; DNA: TGTGCCTGGAAGGCCTACCTTTCATACAATGAGCAGTTCTTC; CDR3: CAWKAYLSYNEQFF
D: -; J: TRBJ2-5; size: -; V: TRBV20-1; DNA: TGCAGTGCTAGAGAACTTATCGGGACCCAGTACTTC; CDR3: CSARELIGTQYF
D: TRBD1; J: TRBJ1-4; size: -; V: TRBV29-1; DNA: TGCAGCGCTGGACAGGGACGAAATGAAAAACTGTTTTTT; CDR3: CSAGQGRNEKLFF
D: TRBD1; J: TRBJ2-3; size: -; V: TRBV3-1; DNA: TGTGCCAGCAGCCCCCGGACAGGGGGGGATACGCAGTATTTT; CDR3: CASSPRTGGDTQYF
D: -; J: TRBJ1-5; size: -; V: TRBV30; DNA: TGTGCCTGGAGTCCACCGGGAACTAGCAATCAGCCCCAGCATTTT; CDR3: CAWSPPGTSNQPQHF
D: -; J: TRBJ1-5; size: once; V: TRBV5-1; DNA: TGCGCCAGCAGCTTGGACGGGATGGGACCCCAGCATTTT; CDR3: CASSLDGMGPQHF
D: TRBD2; J: TRBJ2-4; size: -; V: TRBV3-1; DNA: TGTGCCAGCAGCCAAGGACTAGCGAGATCCGGTACGGCCAAAAACATTCAGTACTTC; CDR3: CASSQGLARSGTAKNIQYF
D: -; J: TRBJ1-1; size: -; V: TRBV27; DNA: TGTGCCAGCCTTGGTGGTAACTTGAACACTGAAGCTTTCTTT; CDR3: CASLGGNLNTEAFF
D: TRBD1; J: TRBJ2-1; size: once; V: TRBV7-9; DNA: TGTGCCAGCGCCATTTATGCGGGGACAGGGTTGTTCTTC; CDR3: CASAIYAGTGLFF
D: TRBD2; J: TRBJ2-5; size: -; V: TRBV20-1; DNA: TGCAGTGCGTTGACTAGCGTGGAAGAAGAGACCCAGTACTTC; CDR3: CSALTSVEEETQYF
D: TRBD2; J: TRBJ2-7; size: -; V: TRBV30; DNA: TGTGCCTGGACGGCCGGGACTAAGGGCGAGCAGTACTTC; CDR3: CAWTAGTKGEQYF
D: -; J: TRBJ1-4; size: -; V: TRBV3-1; DNA: TGTGCCAGCAGCCAAGGAATGGACGGGGTTGAAGAAAAACTGTTTTTT; CDR3: CASSQGMDGVEEKLFF
D: -; J: TRBJ2-5; size: -; V: TRBV7-2; DNA: TGTGCCAGCACCCCGGACGGTGCTTTGATGACCCAGTACTTC; CDR3: CASTPDGALMTQYF
D: TRBD2; J: TRBJ2-1; size: once; V: TRBV11-1; DNA: TGTGCCAGCAGCTTAGAGGCTAGCGGGAGACAGTTCTTC; CDR3: CASSLEASGRQFF
D: -; J: TRBJ2-1; size: -; V: TRBV29-1; DNA: TGCAGCGTTGGTCACAATGAGCAGTTCTTC; CDR3: CSVGHNEQFF
D: -; J: TRBJ1-2; size: -; V: TRBV4-2; DNA: TGTGCCAGCAGCCCGGACAGTCTAAACTATGGCTACACCTTC; CDR3: CASSPDSLNYGYTF
D: -; J: TRBJ2-5; size: -; V: TRBV4-2; DNA: TGTGCCAGCAGCCAAGATCAAGCAGGGGCAGAGGAGACCCAGTACTTC; CDR3: CASSQDQAGAEETQYF
D: TRBD2; J: TRBJ2-1; size: -; V: TRBV7-9; DNA: TGTGCCAGCAGCTTAGAACTAGCGGGAGAGGTCTTC; CDR3: CASSLELAGEVF
D: TRBD1; J: TRBJ1-2; size: -; V: TRBV20-1; DNA: TGCAGTGCCAGTAGAGGGGGCCAATATGGCTACACCTTC; CDR3: CSASRGGQYGYTF
D: TRBD2; J: TRBJ2-7; size: -; V: TRBV5-4; DNA: TGTGCCAGCAGCTTGCCTAGCGGGAGTTTCGACGAGCAGTACTTC; CDR3: CASSLPSGSFDEQYF
D: -; J: TRBJ2-1; size: -; V: TRBV18; DNA: TGTGCCAGCTCACCATCGGGGGGCGTCATCAATGAGCAGTTCTTC; CDR3: CASSPSGGVINEQFF
D: -; J: TRBJ2-3; size: -; V: TRBV30; DNA: TGTGCCTGGAGTGTACCGCGGGCCACGACAGATACGCAGTATTTT; CDR3: CAWSVPRATTDTQYF
D: -; J: TRBJ2-7; size: -; V: TRBV20-1; DNA: TGCAGTGCTGCGATGACCGGGACCAGCTACGAGCAGTACTTC; CDR3: CSAAMTGTSYEQYF
D: TRBD1; J: TRBJ1-5; size: -; V: TRBV20-1; DNA: TGCAGTGCTAGAGTGCAGGGGGCGCAGGATCAGCCCCAGCATTTT; CDR3: CSARVQGAQDQPQHF
D: -; J: TRBJ1-2; size: -; V: TRBV20-1; DNA: TGCAGTGCTACCCCTGGATACCCAAACTATGGCTACACCTTC; CDR3: CSATPGYPNYGYTF
D: TRBD1; J: TRBJ1-1; size: -; V: TRBV30; DNA: TGTGCCTGGAGTGGGACAGGGACTGAAGCTTTCTTT; CDR3: CAWSGTGTEAFF
D: TRBD2; J: TRBJ2-1; size: -; V: TRBV11-2; DNA: TGTGCCAGCAGCATTAGCGGGAGCTCACACAATGAGCAGTTCTTC; CDR3: CASSISGSSHNEQFF
D: -; J: TRBJ2-1; size: once; V: TRBV20-1; DNA: TGCAGTGCTAGGAGTCGTAGCGGTACTCAAGGGTCCTACAATGAGCAGTTCTTC; CDR3: CSARSRSGTQGSYNEQFF
D: -; J: TRBJ2-4; size: -; V: TRBV18; DNA: TGTGCCAGCTCACCCGGGACCAAAGGGATTCAGTACTTC; CDR3: CASSPGTKGIQYF